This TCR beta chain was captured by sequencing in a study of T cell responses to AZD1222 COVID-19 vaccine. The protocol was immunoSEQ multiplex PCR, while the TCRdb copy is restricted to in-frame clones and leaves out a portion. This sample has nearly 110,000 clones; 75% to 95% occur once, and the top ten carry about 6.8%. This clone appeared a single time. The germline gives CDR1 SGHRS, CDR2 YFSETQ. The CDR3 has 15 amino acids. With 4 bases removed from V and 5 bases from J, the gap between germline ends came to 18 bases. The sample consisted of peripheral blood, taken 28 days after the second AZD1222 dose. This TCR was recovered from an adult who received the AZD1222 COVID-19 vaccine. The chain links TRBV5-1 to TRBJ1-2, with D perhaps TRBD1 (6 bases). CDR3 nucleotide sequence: TGCGCCAGCAGCGACTCGACCGGAGGGGGGTATGGCTACACCTTC. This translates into CASSDSTGGGYGYTF.